This TCR beta chain is from a study of T cell repertoires in cytomegalovirus infection. The wider study: Used in the study were CMV epitopes, some recently identified and HLA-C-restricted, others well-studied and HLA-B-restricted. Public TCR beta signatures indicated both CMV infection and matching HLA type.

A single record per CDR3 protein comes from TCRdb applying MiXCR to the reads. The table has roughly 800,000 distinct CDR3 sequences, under 35% seen once; the top ten hold around 12%. The germline CDR1 and CDR2 sequences are MDHEN and SYDVKM. V gave up 3 bases and J gave up 2 bases, with 8 bases separating them. There are 13 residues in the CDR3. Points from the study as a whole: Summed public TCR beta family frequency identified CMV carriers bearing the relevant HLA. HLA-C-restricted CMV-specific TCR beta clonotypes prevailed in the ex vivo response.

This clonotype was seen only a few times. Its target is not known. This chain connects TRBV28 to TRBJ2-7; no clear D. The clonotype was recovered from a human donor in good health (CMV status not recorded). Some clones in this sample may be carry-over from other donors' samples. Sample: cultured CD8+ T cells from PBMCs, taken from culture after CMV antigen stimulation. CDR3 coding DNA: TGTGCCAGCAGTTTGGTAGGAGCCTACGAGCAGTACGTC. This sequence encodes CASSLVGAYEQYV.